Listed below are T cell receptor beta chains from one sample, sequenced in a study of blood T cell repertoires in COVID-19. Sequenced by immunoSEQ multiplex PCR; TCRdb stores in-frame clones only, minus some. The sample includes approximately 93,000 clones, about two thirds of them seen just once. Sequenced material: peripheral blood. The receptors originated from a woman older than 75 with acute or convalescent COVID-19. CDR3s include the opening cysteine and the closing phenylalanine or tryptophan. The D gene is left open where the match is weak. A clone size is listed for some rows: how often the clone was seen (once, few, many), or a class if it is expanded.

d_gene: TRBD1
abundance: NA
j_gene: TRBJ1-1
v_gene: TRBV30
CDR3aa: CAYRDRGTEAFF
CDR3nt: TGTGCCTACCGGGACAGGGGGACTGAAGCTTTCTTT

d_gene: NA
abundance: NA
j_gene: TRBJ2-5
v_gene: TRBV18
CDR3aa: CASSPTTAVETQYF
CDR3nt: TGTGCCAGCTCACCAACCACGGCGGTGGAGACCCAGTACTTC

d_gene: NA
abundance: NA
j_gene: TRBJ2-7
v_gene: TRBV28
CDR3aa: CASQREQYF
CDR3nt: TGTGCCAGCCAACGGGAGCAGTACTTC

d_gene: TRBD1
abundance: NA
j_gene: TRBJ1-6
v_gene: TRBV30
CDR3aa: CAWQTGGSVGNSPLHF
CDR3nt: TGTGCCTGGCAGACAGGGGGCTCAGTGGGTAATTCACCCCTCCACTTT

d_gene: TRBD2
abundance: NA
j_gene: TRBJ2-7
v_gene: TRBV6-4
CDR3aa: CASSVPGTSTGEQYF
CDR3nt: TGTGCCAGCAGCGTCCCCGGGACTAGTACGGGGGAGCAGTACTTC

d_gene: TRBD1
abundance: NA
j_gene: TRBJ1-5
v_gene: TRBV3-1/TRBV3-2
CDR3aa: CASSRTGGNQPQHF
CDR3nt: TGTGCCAGCAGCCGGACAGGGGGCAATCAGCCCCAGCATTTT

d_gene: NA
abundance: NA
j_gene: TRBJ2-7
v_gene: TRBV11-1
CDR3aa: CASSFPGSEQYF
CDR3nt: TGTGCCAGCAGCTTTCCAGGTAGCGAGCAGTACTTC

d_gene: NA
abundance: NA
j_gene: TRBJ1-1
v_gene: TRBV5-1
CDR3aa: CASSPQGTTEAFF
CDR3nt: TGCGCCAGCAGCCCCCAGGGGACCACTGAAGCTTTCTTT

d_gene: TRBD1
abundance: NA
j_gene: TRBJ1-4
v_gene: TRBV5-4
CDR3aa: CASSSQGATNEKLFF
CDR3nt: TGTGCCAGCAGCTCCCAGGGGGCGACTAATGAAAAACTGTTTTTT

d_gene: TRBD1
abundance: NA
j_gene: TRBJ2-7
v_gene: TRBV3-1/TRBV3-2
CDR3aa: CASSQGPGQGIYEQYF
CDR3nt: TGTGCCAGCAGCCAAGGTCCGGGACAGGGAATCTACGAGCAGTACTTC

d_gene: NA
abundance: NA
j_gene: TRBJ1-2
v_gene: TRBV3-1/TRBV3-2
CDR3aa: CASSRRRGGDNYGYTF
CDR3nt: TGTGCCAGCAGCCGCCGGAGGGGGGGCGATAACTATGGCTACACCTTC

d_gene: NA
abundance: NA
j_gene: TRBJ1-2
v_gene: TRBV7-2
CDR3aa: CASSLARGANYGYTF
CDR3nt: TGTGCCAGCAGCTTAGCCCGGGGGGCTAACTATGGCTACACCTTC

d_gene: NA
abundance: NA
j_gene: TRBJ2-5
v_gene: TRBV7-3
CDR3aa: CASSQAGKQTQYF
CDR3nt: TGTGCCAGCAGCCAAGCAGGGAAGCAGACCCAGTACTTC

d_gene: NA
abundance: NA
j_gene: TRBJ1-3
v_gene: TRBV7-8
CDR3aa: CASSLERYSGNTIYF
CDR3nt: TGTGCCAGCAGCTTAGAACGGTACTCTGGAAACACCATATATTTT

d_gene: NA
abundance: NA
j_gene: TRBJ1-1
v_gene: TRBV6-2/TRBV6-3
CDR3aa: CASSYLSTGDTEAFF
CDR3nt: TGTGCCAGCAGTTACCTATCGACGGGGGACACTGAAGCTTTCTTT

d_gene: NA
abundance: NA
j_gene: TRBJ2-1
v_gene: TRBV7-3
CDR3aa: CASSLNPSSSYNEQFF
CDR3nt: TGTGCCAGCAGCCTCAACCCCTCGAGCTCCTACAATGAGCAGTTCTTC

d_gene: NA
abundance: many
j_gene: TRBJ1-2
v_gene: TRBV4-2
CDR3aa: CASSPGRERANYGYTF
CDR3nt: TGTGCCAGCAGCCCAGGGCGGGAAAGGGCTAACTATGGCTACACCTTC

d_gene: NA
abundance: NA
j_gene: TRBJ1-1
v_gene: TRBV5-1
CDR3aa: CASSSLGQGTEAFF
CDR3nt: TGCGCCAGCAGCTCACTCGGGCAGGGGACTGAAGCTTTCTTT

d_gene: NA
abundance: NA
j_gene: TRBJ2-5
v_gene: TRBV7-2
CDR3aa: CASSFRSETQYF
CDR3nt: TGTGCCAGCAGCTTTAGATCAGAGACCCAGTACTTC

d_gene: NA
abundance: NA
j_gene: TRBJ1-3
v_gene: TRBV5-6
CDR3aa: CASSYDRESSGNTIYF
CDR3nt: TGTGCCAGCAGTTACGACCGGGAGAGCTCTGGAAACACCATATATTTT

d_gene: TRBD2
abundance: NA
j_gene: TRBJ2-1
v_gene: TRBV7-2
CDR3aa: CASSWTSGGDEQFF
CDR3nt: TGTGCCAGCAGCTGGACTAGCGGGGGCGATGAGCAGTTCTTC

d_gene: NA
abundance: once
j_gene: TRBJ1-4
v_gene: TRBV5-1
CDR3aa: CASSPRGGPNEKLFF
CDR3nt: TGCGCCAGCAGCCCAAGGGGGGGCCCCAATGAAAAACTGTTTTTT

d_gene: NA
abundance: NA
j_gene: TRBJ1-2
v_gene: TRBV28
CDR3aa: CASSFYRTVYGYTF
CDR3nt: TGTGCCAGCAGTTTTTATAGGACAGTATATGGCTACACCTTC

d_gene: NA
abundance: NA
j_gene: TRBJ1-3
v_gene: TRBV5-1
CDR3aa: CASSPRSSGNTIYF
CDR3nt: TGCGCCAGCAGCCCCCGGAGCTCTGGAAACACCATATATTTT

d_gene: NA
abundance: NA
j_gene: TRBJ1-1
v_gene: TRBV19
CDR3aa: CASSIQGPNTEAFF
CDR3nt: TGTGCCAGTAGTATCCAGGGCCCGAACACTGAAGCTTTCTTT

d_gene: NA
abundance: NA
j_gene: TRBJ2-5
v_gene: TRBV7-2
CDR3aa: CASSPRRRGGETQYF
CDR3nt: TGTGCCAGCAGCCCCCGACGAAGGGGTGGAGAGACCCAGTACTTC

d_gene: NA
abundance: NA
j_gene: TRBJ1-1
v_gene: TRBV19
CDR3aa: CASSTYQGKSEAFF
CDR3nt: TGTGCCAGTAGTACGTACCAGGGTAAATCTGAAGCTTTCTTT

d_gene: NA
abundance: NA
j_gene: TRBJ2-6
v_gene: TRBV19
CDR3aa: CASSMQGRGANVLTF
CDR3nt: TGTGCCAGTAGTATGCAGGGGAGAGGGGCCAACGTCCTGACTTTC

d_gene: TRBD1
abundance: NA
j_gene: TRBJ1-1
v_gene: TRBV6-2/TRBV6-3
CDR3aa: CASSYSRDSPNTEAFF
CDR3nt: TGTGCCAGCAGTTACAGCAGGGACAGCCCGAACACTGAAGCTTTCTTT

d_gene: TRBD1
abundance: NA
j_gene: TRBJ1-6
v_gene: TRBV27
CDR3aa: CASSLPDRGNSPLHF
CDR3nt: TGTGCCAGCAGTTTACCGGACAGGGGAAATTCACCCCTCCACTTT

d_gene: TRBD1
abundance: NA
j_gene: TRBJ1-4
v_gene: TRBV27
CDR3aa: CASSFRVRGQHRIDEKLFF
CDR3nt: TGTGCCAGCAGTTTCCGGGTTCGGGGACAGCATCGTATAGATGAAAAACTGTTTTTT

d_gene: NA
abundance: NA
j_gene: TRBJ1-2
v_gene: TRBV7-2
CDR3aa: CASSKQGYYGYTF
CDR3nt: TGTGCCAGCAGCAAACAGGGTTACTATGGCTACACCTTC

d_gene: NA
abundance: NA
j_gene: TRBJ2-3
v_gene: TRBV5-1
CDR3aa: CASSTGLTSTDTQYF
CDR3nt: TGCGCCAGCAGCACCGGACTGACTAGCACAGATACGCAGTATTTT

d_gene: TRBD1
abundance: NA
j_gene: TRBJ2-5
v_gene: TRBV5-5
CDR3aa: CASSALRGRETQYF
CDR3nt: TGTGCCAGCAGCGCTTTAAGGGGGCGAGAGACCCAGTACTTC

d_gene: TRBD2
abundance: NA
j_gene: TRBJ2-1
v_gene: TRBV3-1/TRBV3-2
CDR3aa: CASSQPGTRGNEQFF
CDR3nt: TGTGCCAGCAGCCAACCCGGGACTAGAGGAAATGAGCAGTTCTTC

d_gene: NA
abundance: NA
j_gene: TRBJ1-2
v_gene: TRBV5-1
CDR3aa: CASSLGGDGYTF
CDR3nt: TGCGCCAGCAGCTTGGGCGGGGACGGCTACACCTTC

d_gene: NA
abundance: NA
j_gene: TRBJ1-5
v_gene: TRBV6-2/TRBV6-3
CDR3aa: CASRPRGQPQHF
CDR3nt: TGTGCCAGCAGGCCTCGGGGTCAGCCCCAGCATTTT

d_gene: NA
abundance: NA
j_gene: TRBJ2-5
v_gene: TRBV5-5
CDR3aa: CASSQEPETQYF
CDR3nt: TGTGCCAGCAGCCAAGAGCCTGAGACCCAGTACTTC

d_gene: NA
abundance: NA
j_gene: TRBJ1-2
v_gene: TRBV6-2/TRBV6-3
CDR3aa: CASSTPRGFVSYTF
CDR3nt: TGTGCCAGCAGTACCCCCAGGGGCTTCGTGAGCTACACCTTC

d_gene: TRBD1
abundance: NA
j_gene: TRBJ1-3
v_gene: TRBV4-1
CDR3aa: CASSPSQGAFTSGNTIYF
CDR3nt: TGCGCCAGCAGCCCGAGTCAGGGGGCTTTTACGTCTGGAAACACCATATATTTT

d_gene: NA
abundance: NA
j_gene: TRBJ1-1
v_gene: TRBV18
CDR3aa: CASSLGPLGNTEAFF
CDR3nt: TGTGCCAGCTCCCTGGGGCCCCTGGGGAACACTGAAGCTTTCTTT

d_gene: TRBD1
abundance: NA
j_gene: TRBJ2-3
v_gene: TRBV18
CDR3aa: CASSPRTGGADTQYF
CDR3nt: TGTGCCAGCTCACCAAGGACAGGGGGCGCAGATACGCAGTATTTT

d_gene: TRBD2
abundance: NA
j_gene: TRBJ2-1
v_gene: TRBV6-1
CDR3aa: CASSDTSGRLNEQFF
CDR3nt: TGTGCCAGCAGCGATACTAGCGGGAGACTCAATGAGCAGTTCTTC

d_gene: TRBD2
abundance: NA
j_gene: TRBJ2-5
v_gene: TRBV5-1
CDR3aa: CASSLAPSGGAETQYF
CDR3nt: TGCGCCAGCAGCTTGGCCCCTAGCGGGGGGGCGGAGACCCAGTACTTC

d_gene: NA
abundance: NA
j_gene: TRBJ2-1
v_gene: TRBV29-1
CDR3aa: CSVDSNEQFF
CDR3nt: TGCAGCGTTGACAGTAATGAGCAGTTCTTC

d_gene: NA
abundance: NA
j_gene: TRBJ2-7
v_gene: TRBV6-5
CDR3aa: CASIHSVSYEQYF
CDR3nt: TGTGCCAGCATCCATAGCGTCTCCTACGAGCAGTACTTC

d_gene: TRBD1
abundance: NA
j_gene: TRBJ2-5
v_gene: TRBV19
CDR3aa: CASSRVWAGGLETQYF
CDR3nt: TGTGCCAGTAGTAGAGTCTGGGCAGGGGGCCTGGAGACCCAGTACTTC

d_gene: TRBD1
abundance: NA
j_gene: TRBJ1-2
v_gene: TRBV3-1/TRBV3-2
CDR3aa: CASSEGTADGYTF
CDR3nt: TGTGCCAGCAGTGAAGGGACAGCGGATGGCTACACCTTC

d_gene: NA
abundance: NA
j_gene: TRBJ1-4
v_gene: TRBV2
CDR3aa: CASSDGRINEKLFF
CDR3nt: TGTGCCAGCAGCGACGGCAGGATAAATGAAAAACTGTTTTTT

d_gene: TRBD1
abundance: NA
j_gene: TRBJ1-2
v_gene: TRBV29-1
CDR3aa: CSTGTGYGYTF
CDR3nt: TGCAGCACCGGGACAGGCTATGGCTACACCTTC

d_gene: TRBD1
abundance: NA
j_gene: TRBJ1-4
v_gene: TRBV27
CDR3aa: CASSPRTGSNEKLFF
CDR3nt: TGTGCCAGCAGTCCCCGGACAGGGTCTAATGAAAAACTGTTTTTT

d_gene: NA
abundance: NA
j_gene: TRBJ2-2
v_gene: TRBV7-8
CDR3aa: CASSLRDTGELFF
CDR3nt: TGTGCCAGCAGCTTACGGGACACCGGGGAGCTGTTTTTT

d_gene: NA
abundance: many
j_gene: TRBJ1-5
v_gene: TRBV7-9
CDR3aa: CASSAGDQPQHF
CDR3nt: TGTGCCAGCAGCGCGGGGGATCAGCCCCAGCATTTT

d_gene: NA
abundance: few
j_gene: TRBJ2-1
v_gene: TRBV5-1
CDR3aa: CASSAGNNEQFF
CDR3nt: TGCGCCAGCAGCGCGGGTAACAATGAGCAGTTCTTC